What follows are 24 T cell receptor beta chains derived from one specimen sequenced in a study of cytomegalovirus exposure and HLA in healthy donors. PCR used 60 Vbeta primers and 13 Jbeta primers. Measured with immunoSEQ multiplex PCR; TCRdb has only the in-frame clones, and not every one. The sample carries 140,000 to 150,000 clones, over 60% recorded once. Input material: PBMCs. Receptor source: a man aged 35 to 55 in good health and CMV-seronegative.

This chain's CDR3 is CASSSTGTGTDTQYF. The CDR3 DNA is TGTGCCAGCAGCTCTACAGGGACGGGCACAGATACGCAGTATTTT. The chain uses TRBV5-4 and TRBJ2-3, with D perhaps matching TRBD1 (6 bases). Trimming shortened V by 3 bases and J by 1 base, and 12 bases separated the two germline ends. The CDR3 runs to 15 residues. The germline CDR1 and CDR2 sequences are SGHNT and YYREEE (reference sequence).

The chain joins TRBV4-1 to TRBJ2-1; the match to TRBD2 covers 7 bases. Germline V gene lookup returns CDR1 MGHRA and CDR2 YSYEKL. The V and J ends lost 4 bases and 1 base, in that order; junction bases with no gene match: 7. The CDR3 length is 16 residues. In DNA, the CDR3 is TGCGCCAGCAGCCGCGGACTAGAAACTTCCTACAATGAGCAGTTCTTC. It is translated as CASSRGLETSYNEQFF.

The chain couples TRBV4-1 to TRBJ2-7, with a weak D call TRBD2 (6 bases). The CDR3 contains 15 residues. Trimming took 4 bases from V and 0 from J, leaving 13 bases between them. CDR1 is MGHRA and CDR2 is YSYEKL in the germline V gene. CDR3 sequence reads: CASSRVAESSYEQYF. The CDR3 DNA is TGCGCCAGCAGCCGCGTAGCGGAAAGCTCCTACGAGCAGTACTTC.

This chain joins TRBV7-2 and TRBJ2-7; 12 nucleotides match TRBD2. Germline V gives CDR1 SGHTA, CDR2 FQGNSA. The CDR3 totals 15 residues. V shed 9 bases, J shed 6 bases, and the junction held 12 bases outside the gene matches. The CDR3 nucleotides are TGTGCCAGTTCAGTTAGACTAGCGGGAGTTTCCGAGCAGTACTTC. Its protein is CASSVRLAGVSEQYF. Filled out from reference TRBV7-2 and TRBJ2-7, the complete variable domain reads GAGVSQSPSNKVTEKGKDVELRCDPISGHTALYWYRQSLGQGLEFLIYFQGNSAPDKSGLPSDRFSAERTGGSVSTLTIQRTQQEDSAVYLCASSVRLAGVSEQYFGPGTRLTVT.

The V gene is TRBV4-3, the J gene TRBJ2-1; 12 bases map to TRBD2. The CDR3 runs to 17 residues. Per germline, CDR1 LGHNA and CDR2 YSLEER. The V segment lost 4 bases and the J segment 8 bases; nucleotides outside the gene matches: 12. The CDR3, as DNA: TGCGCCAGCAGCCTGCTCCGGACTAGCGGGAAGCCCGATGAGCAGTTCTTC. Protein product: CASSLLRTSGKPDEQFF.

The CDR3 region is CASSPGQSSPYEQYF. The CDR3 DNA is TGTGCCAGCAGCCCCGGACAGTCTTCCCCCTACGAGCAGTACTTC. V and J are TRBV7-8 and TRBJ2-7; the D gene is possibly TRBD1 (6 bases). CDR1 is SGHVS, CDR2 FQNEAQ, per germline. The CDR3 sequence is 15 residues long. Trimming took off 5 bases at V and 2 bases at J, with 16 bases between the two ends.

Written as DNA, the CDR3 is TGTGCCAGCTCACTCGGACAGGTGAGCTCCTACAATGAGCAGTTCTTC. It codes for CASSLGQVSSYNEQFF. This chain links TRBV18 with TRBJ2-1, with 7 bases fitting TRBD1. This CDR3 has 16 residues. Germline CDR1 and CDR2: KGHSH and LQKENI. Unmatched junction bases numbered 6, after V lost 4 bases and J lost 0 bases.

The V gene is TRBV5-1, the J gene TRBJ2-4; 7 bases align to TRBD1. Germline CDR1 SGHRS, CDR2 YFSETQ. This CDR3 is built from 15 residues. V dropped 0 bases and J dropped 5; count of bases not matched to a gene: 5. The CDR3, as DNA: TGCGCCAGCAGCTTGGACCGACAGGGCCAAAACATTCAGTACTTC. Translating gives CASSLDRQGQNIQYF. Looking up the rest from reference TRBV5-1 and TRBJ2-4 gives the full variable domain: KAGVTQTPRYLIKTRGQQVTLSCSPISGHRSVSWYQQTPGQGLQFLFEYFSETQRNKGNFPGRFSGRQFSNSRSEMNVSTLELGDSALYLCASSLDRQGQNIQYFGAGTRLSVL.

The chain joins TRBV28 to TRBJ1-5; possibly TRBD1 for D (6 bases). This CDR3 comprises 14 residues. The V and J ends lost 2 bases and 9 bases respectively, with 14 bases between them. The germline V gene has CDR1 MDHEN and CDR2 SYDVKM. The chain's CDR3 is CASSLVAGVRPQHF. CDR3 sequence (DNA): TGTGCCAGCAGTTTAGTGGCAGGGGTGCGGCCCCAGCATTTT. Complete variable domain (other parts from reference TRBV28 and TRBJ1-5): DVKVTQSSRYLVKRTGEKVFLECVQDMDHENMFWYRQDPGLGLRLIYFSYDVKMKEKGDIPEGYSVSREKKERFSLILESASTNQTSMYLCASSLVAGVRPQHFGDGTRLSIL.

V is TRBV6-1 and J is TRBJ1-2; TRBD1 aligns across 9 bases. The ends lost 4 bases at V and 2 bases at J; junction bases unmatched: 8. Germline lookup yields CDR1 MNHNS and CDR2 SASEGT. There are 16 residues in the CDR3. The CDR3 DNA is TGTGCCAGCAGTGGCCGACCGACAGGGGGAAACTATGGCTACACCTTC. As protein: CASSGRPTGGNYGYTF.

In this sample, this clone turned up a few times. The chain combines TRBV7-2 with TRBJ1-2, with D tentatively TRBD1 (6 bases). Per the germline V gene, CDR1 is SGHTA and CDR2 is FQGNSA. V was shortened by 5 bases and J by 8 bases, with 15 bases between the two germline ends. This CDR3 has 13 amino acids. In DNA, the CDR3 is TGTGCCAGCAGCCTGACAACAGGGACCGGCTACACCTTC. It specifies CASSLTTGTGYTF.

The genes are TRBV6-1 and TRBJ2-3; D unclear. With 6 bases removed from V and 0 bases from J, the gap between germline ends came to 10 bases. The CDR3 has 14 residues. Germline V gene lookup returns CDR1 MNHNS and CDR2 SASEGT. CDR3 bases: TGTGCCAGCAGCGTGGCCCCTAGCACAGATACGCAGTATTTT. Its translation: CASSVAPSTDTQYF.

The V and J genes are TRBV28 and TRBJ2-1, with TRBD2 identical over 9 bases. CDR1 and CDR2 from the germline V gene are MDHEN and SYDVKM. This CDR3 is 16 amino acids long. Unmatched junction bases numbered 18, after V lost 6 bases and J lost 12 bases. CDR3 DNA sequence: TGTGCCAGCAGGGAGATAGCGGGAGCTTTCAATGGAGGGCAGTTCTTC. Amino acids: CASREIAGAFNGGQFF.

The chain has TRBV29-1 and TRBJ1-1, with D hard to call. V lost 4 bases and J lost 11, with 20 bases in between. The germline CDR1 and CDR2 sequences are SQVTM and ANQGSEA. CDR3 length: 13 amino acids. The CDR3, as DNA: TGCAGCGTTGCCTCCACGCCCAACGTGCGGGCTTTCTTT. Translated: CSVASTPNVRAFF.

The chain employs TRBV7-8 and TRBJ1-4; 7 nucleotides line up with TRBD1. V lost 5 bases and J lost 3; bases outside the gene matches: 9. This CDR3 is built from 16 residues. Germline loops: CDR1 SGHVS, CDR2 FQNEAQ. The CDR3 is CASSTRQGRSNEKLFF. CDR3 DNA sequence: TGTGCCAGCAGCACCCGACAGGGCCGGTCTAATGAAAAACTGTTTTTT.

This chain uses TRBV7-2 with TRBJ1-4; D gene uncertain. This CDR3 contains 15 residues. CDR1 SGHTA and CDR2 FQGNSA come from the germline V gene. V was shortened by 2 bases and J by 4 bases, with 11 bases between the two germline ends. For the CDR3, the DNA is TGTGCCAGCAGCTTAACGAGAGGTAGTAATGAAAAACTGTTTTTT. It is translated as CASSLTRGSNEKLFF.

V gene TRBV27 combines with J gene TRBJ2-3, with 10 bases aligning to TRBD1. Per germline, CDR1 MNHEY and CDR2 SMNVEV (reference sequence). The junction had 8 bases not matched to a gene; V was cut back by 3 bases and J by 8 bases. The CDR3 spans 15 residues. CDR3 sequence: CASSFSGQGVPTQYF. In DNA form, the CDR3 reads TGTGCCAGCAGTTTTTCCGGACAGGGGGTTCCTACGCAGTATTTT.

The CDR3 coding sequence is TGTGCCAGCAACCTCAGACGGCTAGCGGGAGCAGATACGCAGTATTTT. Amino acid sequence: CASNLRRLAGADTQYF. The chain combines TRBV27 with TRBJ2-3; 10 bases agree with TRBD2. Germline V gene sequence: CDR1 MNHEY, CDR2 SMNVEV (reference sequence). J gave up 4 bases and V 7 bases, and 11 bases lay outside the gene matches. The CDR3 totals 16 residues.

V usage is TRBV18 and J usage is TRBJ1-1; D possibly corresponds to TRBD1 (5 bases). V lost 4 bases, J lost 4 bases, and 13 bases lay in between. The length of the CDR3 is 14 residues. The germline CDR1 and CDR2 sequences are KGHSH and LQKENI. In DNA, the CDR3 is TGTGCCAGCTCACGGGGCCTAGATGGCACTGAAGCTTTCTTT. Translated: CASSRGLDGTEAFF.

The genes are TRBV20-1 and TRBJ1-1; no clear D. Per the germline V gene, CDR1 is DFQATT and CDR2 is SNEGSKA (reference sequence). The CDR3 is made up of 11 amino acids. V lost 6 bases, J lost 7 bases, and 12 bases lay in between. The CDR3 bases are TGCAGTGCCCCAGCAGAGGGTGAAGCTTTCTTT. Residues: CSAPAEGEAFF.

V and J are TRBV28 and TRBJ1-4; no definite D call. V was clipped by 0 bases and J by 5 bases, with 16 bases between them. Per germline, CDR1 MDHEN and CDR2 SYDVKM. The CDR3 covers 17 residues. The CDR3 bases are TGTGCCAGCAGTTTATGGACCCTACAGAAGTCAAATGAAAAACTGTTTTTT. Amino acid sequence: CASSLWTLQKSNEKLFF.

This chain joins TRBV5-1 and TRBJ1-1; D not certain. V was shortened by 5 bases and J by 0 bases, with 8 bases between the two germline ends. There are 13 residues in the CDR3. Germline CDR1 reads SGHRS; CDR2 reads YFSETQ. For the CDR3, the DNA is TGCGCCAGCAGTCGAGATATGAACACTGAAGCTTTCTTT. Protein sequence: CASSRDMNTEAFF.

The sample holds a few counts of this clone. The V gene is TRBV11-2, the J gene TRBJ1-1; maybe TRBD1 (6 bases). This CDR3 is built from 14 residues. Per germline, CDR1 SGHAT and CDR2 FQNNGV. V was pared by 1 base and J by 7 bases, with 13 bases between. The CDR3 sequence is CASSLAAGDIEAFF. The CDR3 DNA is TGTGCCAGCAGCTTAGCGGCAGGGGACATTGAAGCTTTCTTT.

The genes are TRBV19 and TRBJ1-1; 7 positions match TRBD1. Germline V CDR1 and CDR2: LNHDA, SQIVND (reference sequence). CDR3 size: 15 residues. Germline trimming cut 7 bases from V and 0 bases from J; bases unmatched to any gene: 8. CDR3 region: CASTPRQGMNTEAFF. The CDR3 DNA reads TGTGCCAGTACCCCGAGACAGGGCATGAACACTGAAGCTTTCTTT. The variable domain in full, with the rest retrieved from reference TRBV19 and TRBJ1-1, is DGGITQSPKYLFRKEGQNVTLSCEQNLNHDAMYWYRQDPGQGLRLIYYSQIVNDFQKGDIAEGYSVSREKKESFPLTVTSAQKNPTAFYLCASTPRQGMNTEAFFGQGTRLTVV.